This T cell receptor (beta chain) derives from a study of cytotoxic CD8 clonotypes in ibrutinib-treated CLL. The CDR3 consists of 11 residues. V dropped 3 bases and J dropped 3 bases, with 3 bases sitting between them. Germline CDR1 reads SNHLY; CDR2 reads FYNNEI. Sequencing was performed with immunoSEQ multiplex PCR; in TCRdb, only in-frame clones are kept and a portion is missing. The profile shows more than 300,000 clones, just under 80% of them singletons. V gene TRBV2 combines with J gene TRBJ2-7; D not certain. The receptor comes from a human donor with chronic lymphocytic leukemia. Sequencing used PBMCs, obtained before ibrutinib treatment. CDR3 region: CASSDRYEQYF. The CDR3 DNA reads as TGTGCCAGCAGTGATCGCTACGAGCAGTACTTC.